The entry that follows covers one TCR beta chain sequence. The antigen remains unidentified. This sample was included in a study of identifying expanded T cells in peripheral blood. Overall study results and limits: Technical replicates showed around 1.2 changed clones; approximately 2 weeks about 16; four weeks 19.

The repertoire was sequenced with immunoSEQ multiplex PCR; TCRdb's copy has only in-frame clones and lacks some. The sample includes around 85,000 clones, more than 70% of them seen just once. Trimming left V 2 bases short and J 4 bases short, with 15 bases between. This CDR3 is 16 amino acids long. Germline V lookup: CDR1 MNHEY, CDR2 SMNVEV (reference sequence). Material: blood. The sequence derives from a person between 18 and 69 years old in good health. V usage is TRBV27 and J usage is TRBJ1-3; D ambiguous. The CDR3 DNA follows: TGTGCCAGCAGTTTAGGCAGCCCGGTGGCCGGAAACACCATATATTTT. Residues: CASSLGSPVAGNTIYF.